The next 3 T cell receptor beta chains were all read from a single sample in a study of STAT5B mutations in CD4+ large granular lymphocyte leukemia. TCRdb's table, derived via immunoSEQ multiplex PCR, lists solely in-frame clones and lacks some. Among fewer than 35,000 clones listed, roughly two thirds were seen once. Sequenced input: CD4+ T cells from blood buffy coats. The receptors were sampled from a human donor in good health.

The chain uses TRBV4-1 and TRBJ2-1; the match to TRBD2 covers 10 bases. This CDR3 is 17 amino acids long. The V gene's germline CDR1 is MGHRA and CDR2 YSYEKL. J gave up 4 bases and V 4 bases, and 10 bases lay outside the gene matches. The CDR3 region is CASSPLRTSGIYNEQFF. CDR3 in DNA: TGCGCCAGCAGCCCCTTGCGAACTAGCGGGATTTACAATGAGCAGTTCTTC.

There are a few counts of this clone. The rearrangement links TRBV28 to TRBJ2-2, with 10 bases lining up with TRBD1. The CDR3 runs to 15 residues. Trimming removed 10 bases from V and 5 bases from J; junction bases left unmatched: 10. From germline, CDR1 is MDHEN and CDR2 SYDVKM. CDR3 sequence (DNA): TGTGCCACCGTTTACCCGGACAGGGGGACCGGGGAGCTGTTTTTT. Its protein product is CATVYPDRGTGELFF.

The chain employs TRBV2 and TRBJ2-6; D is ambiguous. CDR3 size: 15 residues. CDR1 is SNHLY, CDR2 FYNNEI, per germline. V was clipped by 3 bases and J by 0 bases, with 6 bases between them. CDR3 sequence: CASSDGASGANVLTF. CDR3 nucleotide sequence: TGTGCCAGCAGTGATGGCGCCTCTGGGGCCAACGTCCTGACTTTC. Drawing the rest from reference TRBV2 and TRBJ2-6, the complete variable domain is EPEVTQTPSHQVTQMGQEVILRCVPISNHLYFYWYRQILGQKVEFLVSFYNNEISEKSEIFDDQFSVERPDGSNFTLKIRSTKLEDSAMYFCASSDGASGANVLTFGAGSRLTVL.